Here is one TCR beta chain with its context. Its cognate antigen has yet to be identified. Per-base qualities were not stored, and no clone one base away is much larger. The sample originates from a study of blood T cell repertoires in COVID-19 (dated by TCRdb to 2018 to 2020). Background on the whole study: Samples from collaborators originated in the United States, Italy and Spain and spanned both the acute and convalescent phases of COVID-19. The prospective study material was composed of cDNA or gDNA derived from T cells, B-cell-depleted T cells, or PBMCs. The dataset comprised deeply sampled blood TCRbeta repertoires from subjects exposed to, actively infected with, or recovered from COVID-19. The repertoires were released in a freely available public database meant as a resource for research on the immune response to SARS-CoV-2. The samples were drawn from two sources: the first 160 participants of the ongoing ImmuneRACE study, and 950 to 1,500 subjects contributed by 6 global collaborators. Nearly every sample came with metadata listing a de-identified subject ID, COVID-19 status, age in years and sex. Where available, HLA class I and class II types were obtained from metadata supplied by the sample provider rather than from assay-based typing.

Beyond this particular receptor, the publication reports: The amount of clinical and demographic metadata varied by source and participant and was provided uncurated.

Each collaborating institution followed its own protocols to collect whole blood in K2EDTA tubes. For TCRbeta analysis, collaborators shipped samples as frozen whole blood, isolated PBMCs, or DNA extracted from either of those sample types. The immunoSEQ Assay, a bias-controlled multiplex PCR, was used to amplify TCRbeta CDR3 regions from genomic DNA. Per the source publication's procedure: The number of nucleated cells in each sample was estimated from the amplification of reference gene primers within the assay. To quantify the absolute abundance of each unique TCRbeta CDR3 rearrangement, sequence reads were collapsed and filtered. For each sample, productive Simpson clonality was calculated by taking the square root of Simpson's diversity index across productive rearrangements. This is the immuneACCESS table as TCRdb keeps it, with only in-frame sequences that have V and J called. A part of the clones is gone; compared with another copy, unresolved V genes explain less than half, and the rest is unexplained. The V and J calls and clone size are taken from that table; D and trimming were inferred from the DNA. The table for this sample lists 95,000 to 150,000 clones; approximately 68% of them were counted only once. The ten biggest clones cover approximately 2% of the sample.

The source is a woman aged 70 to 79 with acute or convalescent COVID-19. Sequencing used peripheral blood.

The DNA sequence follows: TGTGCCAGCTCACAACTTGGTAAAGGGGGTGTGGGCGAGCAGTTCTTC. The translation is CASSQLGKGGVGEQFF. The chain uses TRBV18 and TRBJ2-1; a tentative D call is TRBD1 (6 bases match). CDR1 and CDR2, looked up from the germline V gene, are KGHSH and LQKENI. V and J lose 4 bases and 10 bases, and a span of 23 bases separates them. Including cysteine and phenylalanine, the CDR3 has 16 amino acids. CDR3 DNA is the only sequence kept; it has 48 bases, read in frame from the first base.